This T cell receptor beta chain stems from a study of radiation and T cells in renal cell carcinoma. Whole-study findings and limits: In blood, top tumor clones expanded by 2 weeks, shrinking by 4.

The method was immunoSEQ multiplex PCR; TCRdb's version includes in-frame clones alone and lacks a portion of them. The sample carries some 97,000 clones, 84% recorded once. Stated time point: blood 4 weeks post-SBRT, at nephrectomy. Treatment described: 15 Gy SBRT to primary tumor, nephrectomy 4 weeks later. Nephrectomy followed 15 Gy stereotactic body radiation by 4 weeks. After SBRT, blood was collected at 2 and 4 weeks, plus baseline. The tumor was a clear cell renal cell carcinoma. Details on this clone: The target antigen is unknown.

Material: blood, obtained from a patient whose treatment included radiotherapy and nephrectomy. The sequence was obtained from a man aged 55 to 70 with renal cell carcinoma.

CDR3 protein: CASSINLGQLNTEAFF. The DNA for the CDR3 is TGTGCCAGCAGTATAAACCTGGGACAGTTGAACACTGAAGCTTTCTTT. The chain couples TRBV13 to TRBJ1-1, with TRBD1 identical over 7 bases. This CDR3 spans 16 amino acids. V trimming: 6 bases; J trimming: 0 bases; junction bases outside the gene matches: 10. Germline lookup yields CDR1 PRHDT and CDR2 FYEKMQ (reference sequence).